These 17 T cell receptor beta chains were sequenced from one sample in a study of PD-1 blockade in classical Hodgkin lymphoma. All the patients suffered relapse after autologous stem cell transplantation, and brentuximab vedotin exposure differed. Generated by immunoSEQ multiplex PCR, the TCRdb table keeps only in-frame clones and is missing some. This sample has about 30,000 clones; 60% to 75% occur once, and the top ten carry more than 3%. Source: peripheral blood mononuclear cells (PBMCs), taken before the second cycle of nivolumab. The receptors shown here come from a human donor with classical Hodgkin lymphoma.

V gene TRBV7-9 combines with J gene TRBJ2-7, with a tentative D call TRBD1 (5 bases). This CDR3 has 12 amino acids. From germline, CDR1 is SEHNR and CDR2 FQNEAQ (reference sequence). The V gene lost 6 bases and the J gene lost 5 bases, with 11 bases spanning the gap. This CDR3 is CASRMQGNEQYF. CDR3 coding DNA: TGTGCCAGCAGGATGCAGGGTAACGAGCAGTACTTC.

This clone was recorded a few times. The J gene is TRBJ1-1, the V gene TRBV6-1; maybe TRBD1 (5 bases). The CDR3 is made up of 13 amino acids. Trimming pared 10 bases from V and 7 bases from J, leaving 19 bases between. The germline CDR1 and CDR2 sequences are MNHNS and SASEGT. CDR3 bases: TGTGCCACGGGACCCTTGGGAGCGATTGAAGCTTTCTTT. This translates into CATGPLGAIEAFF.

The table lists this clone with a count of one. The V gene is TRBV2, the J gene TRBJ2-7, with D possibly matching TRBD1 (6 bases). Trimming left V 4 bases short and J 3 bases short, with 10 bases between. Germline V gene sequence: CDR1 SNHLY, CDR2 FYNNEI. The CDR3 has 13 residues. The CDR3 coding sequence is TGTGCCAGCAGTGGCAGGACAGACTACGAGCAGTACTTC. Its protein is CASSGRTDYEQYF.

CDR3 loop: CASSAYRGRNTEAFF. The CDR3 DNA reads as TGTGCCAGCAGTGCATACAGGGGAAGGAACACTGAAGCTTTCTTT. V gene TRBV6-1 combines with J gene TRBJ1-1; TRBD1 agrees at 7 bases. V lost 4 bases, J lost 1 base, and 6 bases stayed unmatched. Germline V gene lookup returns CDR1 MNHNS and CDR2 SASEGT. The CDR3 covers 15 residues.

This clone was recorded a few times. The rearrangement links TRBV30 to TRBJ2-2, with TRBD1 identical over 7 bases. After removal of 3 bases from V and 6 bases from J, the junction contained 16 bases not matched to a gene. Germline CDR1 reads GTSNPN; CDR2 reads SVGIG (reference sequence). The CDR3 covers 17 residues. CDR3 nucleotides: TGTGCCTGGAGCGATGAACAGGGGAACATTGAGGCCGGGGAGCTGTTTTTT. It translates to CAWSDEQGNIEAGELFF.

The CDR3 reads CAISEWSSPHTDTQYF. The CDR3 nucleotides read TGTGCCATCAGTGAGTGGTCGTCCCCCCATACAGATACGCAGTATTTT. This rearrangement joins TRBV10-3 to TRBJ2-3; no firm D call. The CDR3 sequence is 16 residues long. In germline, CDR1 is ENHRY, CDR2 SYGVKD. Between the trimmed V and J ends, which lost 1 base and 3 bases, there was a span of 14 bases.

The V gene is TRBV23-1, the J gene TRBJ2-3; D gene ambiguous. TRBV23-1 is an open reading frame, and its role is uncertain. The CDR3 totals 14 residues. The V gene lost 4 bases and the J gene lost 1 base, with 9 bases spanning the gap. CDR3 DNA sequence: TGCGCCAGCAGTCCGGGTCCGCGCACAGATACGCAGTATTTT. Its protein product is CASSPGPRTDTQYF.

The rearrangement joins TRBV27 to TRBJ2-2; D is ambiguous. The germline CDR1 and CDR2 sequences are MNHEY and SMNVEV (reference sequence). V lost 6 bases and J 5 bases, leaving 10 bases between the germline ends. The CDR3 is 13 amino acids. CDR3 nucleotide sequence: TGTGCCAGCAGGAATTCGTGGACCGGGGAGCTGTTTTTT. It translates to CASRNSWTGELFF.

About this clone: Compared with germline, one end of the junction differs, possibly owing to a read error. This sequence joins TRBV6-5 and TRBJ2-7, with 8 bases matching TRBD1. This CDR3 contains 15 residues. In germline, CDR1 is MNHEY, CDR2 SVGAGI. The CDR3 here is CASGVGTGTSCEQYF. The CDR3 DNA follows: TGTGCCAGCGGGGTGGGGACAGGAACCTCCTGCGAGCAGTACTTC.

V is TRBV30 and J is TRBJ2-5; 7 bases agree with TRBD2. Per the germline V gene, CDR1 is GTSNPN and CDR2 is SVGIG (reference sequence). The length of the CDR3 is 19 residues. The V gene end was trimmed by 2 bases and the J gene end by 4 bases; junction bases not matched to a gene: 22. The CDR3 sequence: CAWSSPLAGVPDPPETQYF. As DNA, the CDR3 is TGTGCCTGGAGTTCCCCTCTGGCGGGGGTTCCCGATCCACCAGAGACCCAGTACTTC.

This clone was seen just once. The chain's CDR3 is CASSKPNTEAFF. In DNA form, the CDR3 reads TGTGCCAGTAGTAAGCCGAACACTGAAGCTTTCTTT. The chain uses TRBV19 and TRBJ1-1, with no clear D. The CDR3 covers 12 residues. Between the trimmed V and J ends, which lost 4 bases and 1 base, there was a span of 4 bases. The V gene's germline CDR1 is LNHDA and CDR2 SQIVND (reference sequence).

J is TRBJ1-2 and V is TRBV28; D unresolved. CDR3 size: 15 residues. The ends were cut back, 3 bases at V and 8 bases at J, with 19 bases in the middle. Germline CDR1 MDHEN, CDR2 SYDVKM. The CDR3 protein is CASSFSVNPKEGYTF. CDR3 DNA sequence: TGTGCCAGCAGTTTTTCTGTCAACCCGAAGGAAGGCTACACCTTC.

This clone was seen just once. This rearrangement joins TRBV9 to TRBJ2-6, with 12 bases matching TRBD2. J was trimmed by 2 bases and V by 0 bases; bases with no gene match: 3. The CDR3 is made up of 18 amino acids. Germline V gene data show CDR1 as SGDLS and CDR2 as YYNGEE. In DNA form, the CDR3 reads TGTGCCAGCAGCGTAGTACCTAGCGGGGGGGCTGGGGCCAACGTCCTGACTTTC. Protein product: CASSVVPSGGAGANVLTF.

The V and J genes are TRBV14 and TRBJ1-6; D call uncertain. The CDR3 length is 13 residues. Germline CDR1 is SGHDN and CDR2 is FVKESK. V lost 4 bases and J 9 bases, leaving 10 bases between the germline ends. DNA of the CDR3: TGTGCCAGCAGCCCCCTGGACTTTTCACCCCTCCACTTT. It is translated as CASSPLDFSPLHF.

The gene calls are TRBV19 and TRBJ1-5; D not resolved. The germline V and J ends were trimmed by 3 bases and 4 bases, with 10 bases remaining between them. The CDR3 is 14 residues long. Germline V lookup: CDR1 LNHDA, CDR2 SQIVND (reference sequence). CDR3 in amino acids: CASSIRTSNQPQHF. For the CDR3, the DNA is TGTGCCAGTAGTATTCGAACCTCGAATCAGCCCCAGCATTTT.

The rearrangement links TRBV10-3 to TRBJ2-5; 9 nucleotides align to TRBD1. The germline gives CDR1 ENHRY, CDR2 SYGVKD. V was clipped by 2 bases and J by 5 bases; unmatched bases: 3. This CDR3 spans 14 amino acids. CDR3 sequence: CAISETGGRETQYF. CDR3 nucleotide sequence: TGTGCCATCAGTGAGACAGGGGGCCGGGAGACCCAGTACTTC.

Only a few counts were recorded for this clone. The chain is built from TRBV7-9 and TRBJ1-3; D is unclear. Germline CDR1 and CDR2: SEHNR and FQNEAQ (reference sequence). The CDR3 totals 14 residues. V was clipped by 0 bases and J by 4 bases, with 7 bases between them. CDR3: CASSLALRGNTIYF. The CDR3, as DNA: TGTGCCAGCAGCTTAGCGCTGAGAGGAAACACCATATATTTT. The variable domain in full, with the rest retrieved from reference TRBV7-9 and TRBJ1-3, is DTGVSQNPRHKITKRGQNVTFRCDPISEHNRLYWYRQTLGQGPEFLTYFQNEAQLEKSRLLSDRFSAERPKGSFSTLEIQRTEQGDSAMYLCASSLALRGNTIYFGEGSWLTVV.